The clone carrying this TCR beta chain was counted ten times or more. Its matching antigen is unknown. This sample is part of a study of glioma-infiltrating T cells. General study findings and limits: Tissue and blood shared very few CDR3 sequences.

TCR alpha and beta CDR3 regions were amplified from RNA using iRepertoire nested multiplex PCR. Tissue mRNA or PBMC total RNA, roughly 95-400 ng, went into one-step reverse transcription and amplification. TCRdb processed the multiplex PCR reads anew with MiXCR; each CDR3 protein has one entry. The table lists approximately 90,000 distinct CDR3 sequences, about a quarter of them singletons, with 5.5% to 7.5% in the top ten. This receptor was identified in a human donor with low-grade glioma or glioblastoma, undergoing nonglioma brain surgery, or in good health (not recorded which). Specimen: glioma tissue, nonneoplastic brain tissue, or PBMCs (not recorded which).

In nucleotides, the CDR3 is TGTGCCATCAGTGAGCTTTCTGACGTCTCACCCCTCCACTTT. Protein sequence: CAISELSDVSPLHF. The chain has TRBV10-3 and TRBJ1-6; D gene unclear. CDR1 is ENHRY, CDR2 SYGVKD, per germline. V lost 2 bases, J lost 10 bases, and 12 bases lay in between. The length of the CDR3 is 14 residues.